This T cell receptor (beta chain) was documented in a study of T cell repertoires in cytomegalovirus infection. Study information: An indication of both CMV infection and matching HLA type came from public TCR beta signatures.

TCRdb re-analysed the reads in MiXCR, keeping a single row per CDR3 protein. This sample has nearly 450,000 distinct CDR3 sequences, with roughly 30% found just once. Broader study findings: Cumulative frequency of public TCR beta families picked out carriers of CMV plus the relevant HLA. CMV-specific HLA-C-restricted TCR beta clonotypes dominated the ex vivo response.

This CDR3 comprises 16 residues. The J segment lost 0 bases and the V segment lost 5 bases, leaving 6 bases of the junction unmatched. Germline loops: CDR1 SGHVS, CDR2 FQNEAQ. About this clonotype itself: Antigen unknown.

Sequencing was performed on PBMCs. The V gene is TRBV7-8, the J gene TRBJ2-5, with 10 nucleotides matching TRBD2. This TCR derives from a human donor in good health (CMV status not recorded). Some clones in this sample may be carry-over from other donors' samples. The CDR3 sequence: CASSTKTSGYQETQYF. The DNA of the CDR3 is TGTGCCAGCAGCACTAAGACTAGCGGGTACCAAGAGACCCAGTACTTC.